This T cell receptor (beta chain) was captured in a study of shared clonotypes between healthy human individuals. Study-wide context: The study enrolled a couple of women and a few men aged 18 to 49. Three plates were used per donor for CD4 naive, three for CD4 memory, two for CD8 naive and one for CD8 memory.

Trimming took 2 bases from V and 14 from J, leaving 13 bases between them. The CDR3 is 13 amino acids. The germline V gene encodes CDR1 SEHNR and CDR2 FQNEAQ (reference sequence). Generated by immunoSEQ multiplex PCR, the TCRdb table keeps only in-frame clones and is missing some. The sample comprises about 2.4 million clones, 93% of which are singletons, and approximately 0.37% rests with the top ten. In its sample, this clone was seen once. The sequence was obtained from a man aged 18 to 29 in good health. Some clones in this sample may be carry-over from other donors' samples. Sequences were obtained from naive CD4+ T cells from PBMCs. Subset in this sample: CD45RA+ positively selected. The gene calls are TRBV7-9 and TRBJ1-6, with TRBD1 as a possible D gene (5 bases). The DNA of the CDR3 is TGTGCCAGCAGCTTAATACCCCAGGGAACCCTCCACTTT. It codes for CASSLIPQGTLHF.